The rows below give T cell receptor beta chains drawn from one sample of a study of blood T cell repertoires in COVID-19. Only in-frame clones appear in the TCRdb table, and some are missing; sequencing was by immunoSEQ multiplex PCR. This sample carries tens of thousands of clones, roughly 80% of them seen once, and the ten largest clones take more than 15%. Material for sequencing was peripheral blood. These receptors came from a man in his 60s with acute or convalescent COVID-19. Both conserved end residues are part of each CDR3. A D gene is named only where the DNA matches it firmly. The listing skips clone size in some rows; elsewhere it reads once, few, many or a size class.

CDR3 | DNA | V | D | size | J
CASSLYREHQETQYF | TGTGCCAGCAGCCTTTACAGGGAACACCAAGAGACCCAGTACTTC | TRBV9 | NA | NA | TRBJ2-5
CAWTIHPGKARMNTEAFF | TGTGCCTGGACCATACATCCAGGGAAAGCACGCATGAACACTGAAGCTTTCTTT | TRBV30 | NA | NA | TRBJ1-1
CASSDEKHTEAFF | TGTGCCAGCAGTGATGAGAAACACACTGAAGCTTTCTTT | TRBV2 | NA | NA | TRBJ1-1
CASSPLRSNQPQHF | TGTGCCAGCAGCCCCCTTAGAAGCAATCAGCCCCAGCATTTT | TRBV7-9 | NA | few | TRBJ1-5
CASSTDREYYGYTF | TGTGCCAGCAGCACGGACAGGGAGTACTATGGCTACACCTTC | TRBV7-2 | TRBD1 | NA | TRBJ1-2
CASSESPPGAANEKLFF | TGTGCCAGCAGCGAGTCCCCGCCGGGAGCCGCTAATGAAAAACTGTTTTTT | TRBV9 | NA | NA | TRBJ1-4
CASSFYRDSNEQFF | TGCGCCAGCAGCTTCTACAGAGACAGTAATGAGCAGTTCTTC | TRBV4-1 | NA | NA | TRBJ2-1
CASLAGRGKTTEAFF | TGTGCCAGTCTCGCAGGGAGGGGGAAGACCACTGAAGCTTTCTTT | TRBV19 | NA | NA | TRBJ1-1
CASSRQGPNTEAFF | TGTGCCAGCAGCCGACAGGGGCCGAACACTGAAGCTTTCTTT | TRBV6-5 | TRBD1 | NA | TRBJ1-1
CASSVGGEKPNYGYTF | TGCGCCAGCAGTGTTGGAGGGGAAAAACCTAACTATGGCTACACCTTC | TRBV4-1 | NA | NA | TRBJ1-2
CASTYGYRNTEAFF | TGTGCCAGCACCTACGGGTATCGGAACACTGAAGCTTTCTTT | TRBV7-8 | NA | NA | TRBJ1-1
CAISGTGNEKLFF | TGTGCCATCTCAGGGACAGGCAATGAAAAACTGTTTTTT | TRBV10-3 | TRBD1 | NA | TRBJ1-4
CAWRAARSATGELFF | TGTGCCTGGAGGGCGGCCCGTTCGGCCACCGGGGAGCTGTTTTTT | TRBV30 | NA | NA | TRBJ2-2
CASSLAPTGVNEQFF | TGTGCCAGCAGCTTAGCCCCGACAGGGGTCAATGAGCAGTTCTTC | TRBV7-6 | TRBD1 | NA | TRBJ2-1
CASSLIGGAPSTDTQYF | TGTGCCAGCAGCTTAATCGGCGGGGCGCCTAGCACAGATACGCAGTATTTT | TRBV7-2 | NA | few | TRBJ2-3
CASSVGTGTAYEQYF | TGTGCCAGCAGCGTAGGGACAGGGACCGCCTACGAGCAGTACTTC | TRBV9 | TRBD1 | NA | TRBJ2-7
CASSQGGGGPDTQYF | TGTGCCAGCAGCCAAGGCGGGGGGGGCCCAGATACGCAGTATTTT | TRBV3-1/TRBV3-2 | TRBD2 | NA | TRBJ2-3
CASSFQAHTSYEQYF | TGTGCCAGTAGCTTTCAGGCCCACACGTCCTACGAGCAGTACTTC | TRBV19 | NA | NA | TRBJ2-7
CASSLNFLSSGNTIYF | TGTGCCAGCAGCTTAAATTTCTTGAGCTCTGGAAACACCATATATTTT | TRBV7-6 | NA | NA | TRBJ1-3
CASSLAQLTRSPLHF | TGTGCCAGCAGCTTAGCGCAACTGACTAGATCACCCCTCCACTTT | TRBV7-2 | NA | NA | TRBJ1-6
CASSYPLNEQFF | TGTGCCAGCAGTTACCCCCTCAATGAGCAGTTCTTC | TRBV6-6 | NA | NA | TRBJ2-1
CASTRGTGGPDTQYF | TGCGCCAGCACCCGGGGGACAGGGGGCCCAGATACGCAGTATTTT | TRBV5-1 | TRBD1 | once | TRBJ2-3
CASSGGTAYGYTF | TGCGCCAGCAGCGGAGGGACAGCCTATGGCTACACCTTC | TRBV5-1 | TRBD1 | NA | TRBJ1-2
CASLVIPGQQNTEAFF | TGTGCCAGCCTAGTGATCCCGGGACAGCAGAACACTGAAGCTTTCTTT | TRBV11-2 | TRBD1 | NA | TRBJ1-1
CASSYLGYSSYNEQFF | TGCGCCAGCAGCTACTTAGGTTACAGCTCCTACAATGAGCAGTTCTTC | TRBV5-1 | NA | NA | TRBJ2-1
CASSVGDTRSYEQYF | TGTGCCAGCAGCGTAGGAGACACCAGATCCTACGAGCAGTACTTC | TRBV9 | NA | NA | TRBJ2-7
CASSKDGEWRGGNYGYTF | TGTGCCAGCAGCAAAGACGGCGAGTGGCGAGGTGGAAACTATGGCTACACCTTC | TRBV21-1 | NA | NA | TRBJ1-2
CASSPTEGGTEAFF | TGTGCCAGCTCACCAACCGAGGGCGGCACTGAAGCTTTCTTT | TRBV18 | NA | NA | TRBJ1-1
CASSQVFGGGATDTQYF | TGCGCCAGCAGCCAAGTCTTTGGCGGGGGGGCGACAGATACGCAGTATTTT | TRBV4-1 | TRBD2 | NA | TRBJ2-3
CASSPRGQIDEKLFF | TGTGCCAGCTCACCACGTGGACAGATAGATGAAAAACTGTTTTTT | TRBV18 | NA | NA | TRBJ1-4
CASLRTGRVQETQYF | TGTGCCAGCTTACGGACAGGGAGGGTCCAAGAGACCCAGTACTTC | TRBV6-5 | NA | NA | TRBJ2-5
CASSSQRGGRTDTQYF | TGTGCCAGCAGCTCCCAGCGGGGGGGCCGCACAGATACGCAGTATTTT | TRBV7-2 | TRBD2 | NA | TRBJ2-3
CASRKVGQATGELFF | TGCGCCAGCCGTAAGGTGGGACAGGCCACCGGGGAGCTGTTTTTT | TRBV4-3 | TRBD1 | NA | TRBJ2-2
CASKYRRNSPLHF | TGTGCCAGCAAATACAGGAGAAATTCACCCCTCCACTTT | TRBV13 | NA | NA | TRBJ1-6
CATSARNNYGYTF | TGTGCCACCAGTGCCAGGAATAACTATGGCTACACCTTC | TRBV24-1 | NA | NA | TRBJ1-2
CASSYSQGNTEAFF | TGTGCCAGCAGTTACTCTCAGGGGAACACTGAAGCTTTCTTT | TRBV6-5 | NA | few | TRBJ1-1
CASSRTGGNTEAFF | TGTGCCAGCAGTCGGACAGGGGGGAACACTGAAGCTTTCTTT | TRBV11-2 | TRBD1 | NA | TRBJ1-1
CSTRTVAEAFF | TGCAGTACCCGGACAGTTGCTGAAGCTTTCTTT | TRBV20-1 | NA | few | TRBJ1-1
CASSEPQGAESPLHF | TGTGCCAGCAGCGAGCCCCAGGGGGCGGAATCACCCCTCCACTTT | TRBV9 | TRBD1 | NA | TRBJ1-6
CASSLYVQGYGYTF | TGTGCCAGCAGCTTGTACGTTCAGGGCTATGGCTACACCTTC | TRBV7-2 | NA | NA | TRBJ1-2
CASTVRTVSESPLHF | TGTGCCAGCACCGTCCGGACAGTTTCCGAGTCACCCCTCCACTTT | TRBV6-5 | NA | NA | TRBJ1-6
CASSREYRNSPLHF | TGTGCCAGCAGCCGGGAGTACCGTAATTCACCCCTCCACTTT | TRBV5-4 | NA | NA | TRBJ1-6